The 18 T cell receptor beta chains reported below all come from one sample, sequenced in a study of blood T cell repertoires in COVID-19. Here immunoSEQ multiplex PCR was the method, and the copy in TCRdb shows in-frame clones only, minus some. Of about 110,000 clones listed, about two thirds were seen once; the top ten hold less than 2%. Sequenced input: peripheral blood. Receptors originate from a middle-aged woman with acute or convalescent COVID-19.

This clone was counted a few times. CDR3 in amino acids: CASSPKGGDGANVLTF. In nucleotides, the CDR3 is TGTGCCAGCAGCCCCAAGGGAGGGGATGGGGCCAACGTCCTGACTTTC. The chain carries TRBV3-1 (or the pseudogene TRBV3-2) and TRBJ2-6; TRBD2 agrees at 7 bases. The CDR3 runs 16 residues. The germline V gene encodes CDR1 LGHDT and CDR2 YNNKEL (reference sequence). With 4 bases clipped from V and 3 bases from J, the junction kept 6 bases outside the gene matches.

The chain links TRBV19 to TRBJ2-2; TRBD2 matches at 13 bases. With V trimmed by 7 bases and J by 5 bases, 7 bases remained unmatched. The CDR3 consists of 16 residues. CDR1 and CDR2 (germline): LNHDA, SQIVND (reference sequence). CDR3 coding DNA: TGTGCCAGTATGGAACTAGCGGGGGGGCCGACCGGGGAGCTGTTTTTT. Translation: CASMELAGGPTGELFF.

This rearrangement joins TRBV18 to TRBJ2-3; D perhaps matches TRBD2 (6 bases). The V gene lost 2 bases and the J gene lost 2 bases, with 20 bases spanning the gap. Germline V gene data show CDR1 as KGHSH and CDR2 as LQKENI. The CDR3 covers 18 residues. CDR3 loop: CASSPSSSLGLHTDTQYF. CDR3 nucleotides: TGTGCCAGCTCACCATCAAGTTCCTTGGGACTTCACACAGATACGCAGTATTTT.

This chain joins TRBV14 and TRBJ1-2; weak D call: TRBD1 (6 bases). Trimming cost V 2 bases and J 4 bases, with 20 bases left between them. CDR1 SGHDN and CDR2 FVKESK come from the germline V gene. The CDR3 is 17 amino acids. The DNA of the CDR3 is TGTGCCAGCAGCCAAAAGATGGGGGCGAGGGACGCCTATGGCTACACCTTC. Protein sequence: CASSQKMGARDAYGYTF.

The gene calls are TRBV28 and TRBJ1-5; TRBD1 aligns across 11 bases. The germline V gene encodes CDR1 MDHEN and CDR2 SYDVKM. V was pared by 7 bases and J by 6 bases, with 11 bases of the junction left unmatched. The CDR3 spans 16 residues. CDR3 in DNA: TGTGCCAGCACCTTCGTGTGGACAGGGGGCGGTCAGCCCCAGCATTTT. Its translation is CASTFVWTGGGQPQHF.

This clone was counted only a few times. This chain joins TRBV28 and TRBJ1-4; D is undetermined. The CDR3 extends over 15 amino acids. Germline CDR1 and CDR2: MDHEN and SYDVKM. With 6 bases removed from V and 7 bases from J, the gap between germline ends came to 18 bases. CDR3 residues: CASSPRRGAREKLFF. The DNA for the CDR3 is TGTGCCAGCAGCCCACGCCGGGGAGCTCGTGAAAAACTGTTTTTT. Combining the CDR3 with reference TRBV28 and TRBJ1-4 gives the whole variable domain DVKVTQSSRYLVKRTGEKVFLECVQDMDHENMFWYRQDPGLGLRLIYFSYDVKMKEKGDIPEGYSVSREKKERFSLILESASTNQTSMYLCASSPRRGAREKLFFGSGTQLSVL.

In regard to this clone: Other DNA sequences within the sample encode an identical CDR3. CDR3 sequence reads: CASSLTGDTEAFF. In DNA, the CDR3 is TGTGCCAGCAGCCTGACAGGGGACACTGAAGCTTTCTTT. This rearrangement joins TRBV7-9 to TRBJ1-1, with TRBD1 matching 8 bases. The ends lost 5 bases at V and 3 bases at J; junction bases unmatched: 2. The CDR3 sequence is 13 residues long. Germline-derived CDR1 and CDR2 are SEHNR and FQNEAQ (reference sequence).

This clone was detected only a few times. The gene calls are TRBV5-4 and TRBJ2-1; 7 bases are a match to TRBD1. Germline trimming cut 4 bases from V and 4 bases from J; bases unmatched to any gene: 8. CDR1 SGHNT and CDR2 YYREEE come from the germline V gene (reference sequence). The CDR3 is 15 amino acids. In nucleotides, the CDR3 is TGTGCCAGCAGCGCCGCCGGGACAGTTTACAATGAGCAGTTCTTC. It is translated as CASSAAGTVYNEQFF.

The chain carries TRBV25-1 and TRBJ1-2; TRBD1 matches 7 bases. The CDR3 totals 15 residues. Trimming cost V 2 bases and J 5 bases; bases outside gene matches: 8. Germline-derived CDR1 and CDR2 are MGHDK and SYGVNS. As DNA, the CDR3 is TGTGCCAGCAGTGAAAGTGGAGGGGGCGTTTATGGCTACACCTTC. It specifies CASSESGGGVYGYTF.

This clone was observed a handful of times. The CDR3 is CASSPRDRSSFSGNTIYF. The CDR3 DNA reads TGTGCCAGCTCACCACGGGACAGGAGTTCGTTCTCTGGAAACACCATATATTTT. The chain carries TRBV18 and TRBJ1-3; 8 nucleotides align to TRBD1. The germline gives CDR1 KGHSH, CDR2 LQKENI. J lost 0 bases, V lost 1 base, and 8 bases had no gene match. There are 18 residues in the CDR3.

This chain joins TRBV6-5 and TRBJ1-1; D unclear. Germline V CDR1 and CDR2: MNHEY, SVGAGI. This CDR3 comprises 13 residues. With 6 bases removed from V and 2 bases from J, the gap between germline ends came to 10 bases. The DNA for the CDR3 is TGTGCCAGCAGCCCACAGAGCAACACTGAAGCTTTCTTT. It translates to CASSPQSNTEAFF.

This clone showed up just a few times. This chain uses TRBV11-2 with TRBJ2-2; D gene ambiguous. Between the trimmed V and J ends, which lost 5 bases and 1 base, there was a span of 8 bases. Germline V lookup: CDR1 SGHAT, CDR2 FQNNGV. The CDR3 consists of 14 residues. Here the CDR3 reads CASSRYRNTGELFF. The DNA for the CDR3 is TGTGCCAGCAGCCGTTACAGGAACACCGGGGAGCTGTTTTTT.

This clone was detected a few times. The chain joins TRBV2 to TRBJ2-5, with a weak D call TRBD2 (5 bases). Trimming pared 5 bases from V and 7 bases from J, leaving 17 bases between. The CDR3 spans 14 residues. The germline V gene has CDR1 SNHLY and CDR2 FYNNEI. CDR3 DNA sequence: TGTGCCAGCAGTTTCACTAGGCCGGCAGGGACCCAGTACTTC. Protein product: CASSFTRPAGTQYF.

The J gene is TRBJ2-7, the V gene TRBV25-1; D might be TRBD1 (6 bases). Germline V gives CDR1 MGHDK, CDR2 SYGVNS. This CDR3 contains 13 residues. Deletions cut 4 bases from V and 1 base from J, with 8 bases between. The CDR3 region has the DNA TGTGCCAGCAGTGTGGACAGATCCTACGAGCAGTACTTC. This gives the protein CASSVDRSYEQYF.

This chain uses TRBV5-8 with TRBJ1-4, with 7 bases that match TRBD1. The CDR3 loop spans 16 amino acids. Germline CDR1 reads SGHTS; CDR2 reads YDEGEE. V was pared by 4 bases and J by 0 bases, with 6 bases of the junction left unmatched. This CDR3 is CASSGGTEPTNEKLFF. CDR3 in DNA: TGTGCCAGCAGCGGCGGGACAGAGCCAACTAATGAAAAACTGTTTTTT.

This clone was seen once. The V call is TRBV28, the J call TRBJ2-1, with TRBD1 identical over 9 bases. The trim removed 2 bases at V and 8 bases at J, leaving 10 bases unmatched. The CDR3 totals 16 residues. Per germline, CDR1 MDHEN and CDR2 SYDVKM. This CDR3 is CASSLPPGQGSYEQFF. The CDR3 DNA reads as TGTGCCAGCAGTTTACCTCCGGGACAGGGTTCTTATGAGCAGTTCTTC. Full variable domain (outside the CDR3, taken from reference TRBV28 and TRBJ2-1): DVKVTQSSRYLVKRTGEKVFLECVQDMDHENMFWYRQDPGLGLRLIYFSYDVKMKEKGDIPEGYSVSREKKERFSLILESASTNQTSMYLCASSLPPGQGSYEQFFGPGTRLTVL.

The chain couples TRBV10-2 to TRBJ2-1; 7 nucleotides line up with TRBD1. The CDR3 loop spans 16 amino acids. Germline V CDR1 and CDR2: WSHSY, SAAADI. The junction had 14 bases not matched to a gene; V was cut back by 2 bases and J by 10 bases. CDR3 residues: CASSEEGQIPRREQFF. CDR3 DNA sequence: TGCGCCAGCAGTGAGGAGGGACAGATACCTAGGCGGGAGCAGTTCTTC.

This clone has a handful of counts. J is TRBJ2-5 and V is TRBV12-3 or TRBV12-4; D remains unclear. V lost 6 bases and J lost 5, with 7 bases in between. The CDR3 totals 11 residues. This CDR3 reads CASSQRETQYF. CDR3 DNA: TGTGCCAGCAGCCAGAGGGAGACCCAGTACTTC.